This T cell receptor (beta chain) came from a study of T cells in localized non-small cell lung cancer. The study's findings and limits: A median of 57 clones ranked among the top 100 in tumor appeared in adjacent lung.

V was pared by 8 bases and J by 4 bases, with 10 bases of the junction left unmatched. The germline V gene has CDR1 SQVTM and CDR2 ANQGSEA. The CDR3 consists of 14 residues. Comments on this clone: What it binds is unknown.

Sequencing was performed with immunoSEQ multiplex PCR; in TCRdb, only in-frame clones are kept and a portion is missing. Seen here are nearly 15,000 clones, 75% to 90% observed once, and the top ten hold roughly a quarter. The sample was peripheral blood, taken before any cancer treatment. The TCR was taken from an older female donor with stage I squamous cell lung carcinoma. The genes are TRBV29-1 and TRBJ2-5; 10 positions agree with TRBD1. Here the CDR3 DNA reads TGCAGCTTAACGGGGGACAGGGGAGGAGAGACCCAGTACTTC. Its translation: CSLTGDRGGETQYF.